The 4 T cell receptor beta chains below all came from one sample that was sequenced in a study of regulatory T cells in long-lasting Graves disease. Time point defined: persistent/refractory GD, antithyroid drugs over 5 years with positive TRAb. After RNA was extracted from PBMCs, the TCR library was made from it. To make TCR beta libraries, researchers used iRepertoire HTBI primers and Arm-PCR of CDR3 regions. TCRdb re-called the multiplex PCR reads with MiXCR, one entry per CDR3 protein. The data contain roughly 500,000 distinct CDR3 sequences, roughly 20% of them singletons. The sequenced sample was peripheral blood mononuclear cells (PBMCs), obtained when the disease was refractory, from a patient treated with antithyroid drugs. These receptor sequences come from a female donor with Graves disease.

The chain uses TRBV6-4 and TRBJ1-5; D may be TRBD1 (5 bases). In germline, CDR1 is MRHNA, CDR2 SNTAGT. Trimming cost V 6 bases and J 3 bases, with 15 bases left between them. The CDR3 consists of 15 residues. CDR3 sequence (DNA): TGTGCCAGCAGAGTCCCGGGACGGGACAATCAGCCCCAGCATTTT. It yields the protein CASRVPGRDNQPQHF.

This clonotype was counted between two and nine times. The rearrangement joins TRBV27 to TRBJ1-1; TRBD1 agrees at 7 bases. The CDR3 is made up of 13 amino acids. V shed 6 bases and J 4 bases; nucleotides not matched to a gene: 5. The germline V gene has CDR1 MNHEY and CDR2 SMNVEV (reference sequence). The CDR3 DNA reads TGTGCCAGCAGCACAGGGGTGCTCACTGAAGCTTTCTTT. Its translation: CASSTGVLTEAFF.

This clonotype was counted only a few times. This rearrangement joins TRBV12-3 or TRBV12-4 to TRBJ2-6, with no clear D. The CDR3 spans 15 residues. V lost 6 bases to trimming and J lost 4 bases, with 13 bases between them. The CDR3 sequence: CASRPQLEGANVLTF. The CDR3 DNA reads as TGTGCCAGCAGGCCCCAATTGGAGGGGGCCAACGTCCTGACTTTC.

On this clonotype: A single base separates this from a much larger clone, so it may be a read error. This sequence joins TRBV3-2 and TRBJ1-1; the table's D gene call, TRBD1, was not cross checked with the DNA. TRBV3-2 is described as a pseudogene. This CDR3 has 13 amino acids. CDR3 sequence reads: CACSQVGETGAFF. In nucleotides, the CDR3 is TGTGCCTGCAGCCAAGTGGGAGAAACAGGAGCTTTCTTT.